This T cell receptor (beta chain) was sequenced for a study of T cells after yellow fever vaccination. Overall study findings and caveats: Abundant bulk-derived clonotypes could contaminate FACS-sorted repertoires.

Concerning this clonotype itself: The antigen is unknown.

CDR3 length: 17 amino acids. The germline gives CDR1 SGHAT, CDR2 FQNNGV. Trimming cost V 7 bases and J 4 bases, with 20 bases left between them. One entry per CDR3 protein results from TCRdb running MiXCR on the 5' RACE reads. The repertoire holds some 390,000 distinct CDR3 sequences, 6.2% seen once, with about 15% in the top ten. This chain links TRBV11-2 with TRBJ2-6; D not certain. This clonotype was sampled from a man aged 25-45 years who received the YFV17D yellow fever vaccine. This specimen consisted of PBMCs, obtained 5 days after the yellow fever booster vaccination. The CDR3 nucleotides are TGTGCCAGCACCTTGATCACCTCTTTGGCCGGGGCCAACGTCCTGACTTTC. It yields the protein CASTLITSLAGANVLTF.